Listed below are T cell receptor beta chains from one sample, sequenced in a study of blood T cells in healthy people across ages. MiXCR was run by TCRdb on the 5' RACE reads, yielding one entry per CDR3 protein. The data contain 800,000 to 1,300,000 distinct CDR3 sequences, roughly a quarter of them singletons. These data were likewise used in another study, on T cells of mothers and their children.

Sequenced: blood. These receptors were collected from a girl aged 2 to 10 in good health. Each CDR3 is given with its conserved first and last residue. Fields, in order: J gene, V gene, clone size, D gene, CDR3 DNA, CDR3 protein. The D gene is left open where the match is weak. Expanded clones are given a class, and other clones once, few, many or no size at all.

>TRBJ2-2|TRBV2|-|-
TGTGCCTCACGGCTCCCGACGGCCGGGGAGCTGTTTTTT
CASRLPTAGELFF
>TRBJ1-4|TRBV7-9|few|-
TGTGCCAGCAGCGACGGGGGCCATCCGGATAATCAACTGTTTTTT
CASSDGGHPDNQLFF
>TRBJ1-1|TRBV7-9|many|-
TGTGCCAGCAGCTTAGTATTGGACGGACGTGAAGCTTTCTTT
CASSLVLDGREAFF
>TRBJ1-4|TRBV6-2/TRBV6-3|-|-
TGTGCCAGCAGTTACAGGAGCTCGGGGGATGAAAAACTGTTTTTT
CASSYRSSGDEKLFF
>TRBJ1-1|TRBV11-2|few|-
TGTGCCAGCAGCGTTAGCGGTCTGAACACTGAAGCTTTCTTT
CASSVSGLNTEAFF
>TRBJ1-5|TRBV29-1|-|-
TGCAGCGTTGCTGACCAGCCCCAGCATTTT
CSVADQPQHF
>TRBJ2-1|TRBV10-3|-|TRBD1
TGTGCCATCAGTGATCCAACCGGGACAGGGAAGAACGAGCAGTTCTTC
CAISDPTGTGKNEQFF
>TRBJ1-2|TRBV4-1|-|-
TGCGCCAGCACCCGCGAAGTGGGGACACCGTATGGCTACACCTTC
CASTREVGTPYGYTF
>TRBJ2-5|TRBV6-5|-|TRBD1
TGTGCCAGCAGCCTCGGGACAGTTCGAGAGACCCAGTACTTC
CASSLGTVRETQYF
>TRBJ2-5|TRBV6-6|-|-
TGTGCCAGCAGTTACTCCACTACAGGGATACAGACCCAGTACTTC
CASSYSTTGIQTQYF
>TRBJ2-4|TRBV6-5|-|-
TGTGCCAGCAGTCGGACAGAGAGAAACATTCAGTACTTC
CASSRTERNIQYF
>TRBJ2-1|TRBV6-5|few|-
TGTGCCAGCAGTCAATCCGGGACTTTCCCCTACAATGAGCAGTTCTTC
CASSQSGTFPYNEQFF
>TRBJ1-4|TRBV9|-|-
TGTGCCAGCAGCCCCGAGCCGTGGGGGTCTAATGAAAAACTGTTTTTT
CASSPEPWGSNEKLFF
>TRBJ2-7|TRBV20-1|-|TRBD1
TGCAGTGCTAGAGGGACAACAGGGGGGAACTCCTACGAGCAGTACTTC
CSARGTTGGNSYEQYF
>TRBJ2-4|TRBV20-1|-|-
TGCAGTGCTGTACTCGGCTTAACCAAAAACATTCAGTACTTC
CSAVLGLTKNIQYF
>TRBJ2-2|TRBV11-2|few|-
TGTGCCAGCAGCTTATATCGGTCGTTGAACACCGGGGAGCTGTTTTTT
CASSLYRSLNTGELFF
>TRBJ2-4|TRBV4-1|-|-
TGCGCCAGCAGCCAAGGGTGGGGCGCCAAAAACATTCAGTACTTC
CASSQGWGAKNIQYF
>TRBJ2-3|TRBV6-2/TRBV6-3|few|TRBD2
TGTGCCAGCAGTTTCCCGGAGCGGGGGGCTCTGGAGGTGGATACGCAGTATTTT
CASSFPERGALEVDTQYF
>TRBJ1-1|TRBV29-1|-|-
TGCAGCGTTGAGCTTACTGAAGCTTTCTTT
CSVELTEAFF
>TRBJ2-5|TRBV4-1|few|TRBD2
TGCGCCAGCAGCCAAGGGACGGGGGGACTCCAAGAGACCCAGTACTTC
CASSQGTGGLQETQYF
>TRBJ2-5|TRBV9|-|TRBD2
TGTGCCAGCAGCGTGGGGGCTAGCGGGGTAAGGTTGAAGACCCAGTACTTC
CASSVGASGVRLKTQYF
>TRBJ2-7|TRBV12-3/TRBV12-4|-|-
TGTGCCAGCAGGCGCAGTAAGAAGAACGAGCAGTACTTC
CASRRSKKNEQYF
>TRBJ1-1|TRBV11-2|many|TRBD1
TGTGCCAGCAGCTCGACAGGGCTCACTGAAGCTTTCTTT
CASSSTGLTEAFF
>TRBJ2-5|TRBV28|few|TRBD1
TGTGCCAGCAGTTTAGGTAGCTGGACAGGGGGTAGGGAGACCCAGTACTTC
CASSLGSWTGGRETQYF
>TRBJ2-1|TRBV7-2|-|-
TGTGCCGGCAGCTCTTACAATGAGCAGTTCTTC
CAGSSYNEQFF
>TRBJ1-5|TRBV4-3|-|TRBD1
TGCGCCAGCAGCCAACTGTGGACAGGGGGGAGTCAGCCCCAGCATTTT
CASSQLWTGGSQPQHF
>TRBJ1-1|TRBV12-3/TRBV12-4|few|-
TGTGCCAGCACCCCGGGAGGCTTGAACACTGAAGCTTTCTTT
CASTPGGLNTEAFF
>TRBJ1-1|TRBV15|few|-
TGTGCCACCAGCAGATTTTCAGACGTCGCTGAAGCTTTCTTT
CATSRFSDVAEAFF
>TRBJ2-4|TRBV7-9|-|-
TGTGCCAGCGGTGACGTAGGGAACATTCAGTACTTC
CASGDVGNIQYF
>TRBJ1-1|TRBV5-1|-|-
TGCGCCAGCAGCTTCGATCTTGGGCCAACTGAAGCTTTCTTT
CASSFDLGPTEAFF
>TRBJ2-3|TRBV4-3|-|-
TGCGCCAGCAGCCAAGATAGTAGGAATACGCAGTATTTT
CASSQDSRNTQYF
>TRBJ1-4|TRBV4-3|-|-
TGCGCCAGCAGCCAAGAGCCTACAGGGAGCCGAGAAAAACTGTTTTTT
CASSQEPTGSREKLFF
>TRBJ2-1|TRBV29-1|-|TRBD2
TGCAGCGTTGAACCGGAGGGGAGGGTTTACAATGAGCAGTTCTTC
CSVEPEGRVYNEQFF
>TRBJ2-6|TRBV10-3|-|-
TGTGCCACCCAGGGTACTGGGGCCCACGTCCTGACTTTC
CATQGTGAHVLTF
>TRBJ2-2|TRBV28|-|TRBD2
TGTGCCAGTCAGGGGACTAGCGGTTCTAACACCGGGGAGCTGTTTTTT
CASQGTSGSNTGELFF
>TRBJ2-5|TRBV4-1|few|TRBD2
TGCGCCAGCAGCCCCTGGGGCCTAGCGGATCAAGAGACCCAGTACTTC
CASSPWGLADQETQYF
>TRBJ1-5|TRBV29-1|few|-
TGCAGCGTTGGGGACGGAGATCAGCCCCAGCATTTT
CSVGDGDQPQHF
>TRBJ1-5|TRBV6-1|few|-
TGTGCCAGCCGACGGCATGGAGGGGGACAGCCCCAGCATTTT
CASRRHGGGQPQHF
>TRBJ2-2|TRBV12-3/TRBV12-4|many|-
TGTGCCAGCAGTACTTCAGGGACCGGGGAGCTGTTTTTT
CASSTSGTGELFF
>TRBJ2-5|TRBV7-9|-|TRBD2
TGTGCCAGCAGCTTTACAGCGGGAGTAGGAGAGACCCAGTACTTC
CASSFTAGVGETQYF
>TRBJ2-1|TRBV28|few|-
TGTGCCAGCAGTTTATTTCAGGGAATCTACAATGAGCAGTTCTTC
CASSLFQGIYNEQFF
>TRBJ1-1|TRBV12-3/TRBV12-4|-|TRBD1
TGTGCCAGCACTGACAGGGGTGGGAATGAAGCTTTCTTT
CASTDRGGNEAFF
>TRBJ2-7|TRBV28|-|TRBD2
TGTGCCAGCTTAGACTTTGGGGCGGGAGGGCCTGTCATCGACGAGCAGTACTTC
CASLDFGAGGPVIDEQYF
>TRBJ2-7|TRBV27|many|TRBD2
TGTGCCAGCAGTTTATCGGGACTAGCGGGAGACGAGCAGTACTTC
CASSLSGLAGDEQYF
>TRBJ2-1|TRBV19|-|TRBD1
TGTGCCAGTCATGACAGGGGAAATGAGCAGTTCTTC
CASHDRGNEQFF
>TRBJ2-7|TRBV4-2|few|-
TGTGCCAGCAGCCAAGAAGGACAGGGACTATCCTACGAGCAGTACTTC
CASSQEGQGLSYEQYF
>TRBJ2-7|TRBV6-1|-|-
TGTGCCAGCAGTACAACAGGATCTGGGGACTACGAGCAGTACTTC
CASSTTGSGDYEQYF
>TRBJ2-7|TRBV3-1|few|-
TGTGCCAGCAGCGGGGGGGCCTCCTACGGGCAGTACTTC
CASSGGASYGQYF
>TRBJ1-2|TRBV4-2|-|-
TGTGCCAGCAGCCAAGACCCCCTTCTTCCCTTGGGCTACACCTTC
CASSQDPLLPLGYTF
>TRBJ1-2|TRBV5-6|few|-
TGTGCCAGCAGCTTGGCAATTTCCGCAGGGGAAGGCTACACCTTC
CASSLAISAGEGYTF
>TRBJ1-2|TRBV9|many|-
TGTGCCAGTTCAGGGATGGATGAAGGCTACACCTTC
CASSGMDEGYTF